This T cell receptor (beta chain) is from a study of CD8 T cells in ankylosing spondylitis. Trimming cost V 4 bases and J 13 bases, with 14 bases left between them. Germline V gene lookup returns CDR1 SGHAT and CDR2 FQNNGV. This CDR3 is 12 amino acids long. This clonotype was detected ten times or more. TCRdb itself ran the 5' RACE reads through MiXCR, one entry per CDR3 protein. The sample includes around 230,000 distinct CDR3 sequences, around 9.1% of them seen just once. Sequencing was carried out using blood, either unsorted or a sorted T cell fraction (not recorded which). The sequence was collected from a male donor with ankylosing spondylitis or in good health (not recorded which). The genes are TRBV11-2 and TRBJ2-1; either TRBD1 or TRBD2 may supply D (6 bases each). The CDR3 sequence is CASSSGALLQFF. The CDR3 bases are TGTGCCAGCAGCTCGGGGGCCCTGTTACAGTTCTTC.